Listed below are T cell receptor beta chains from one sample, sequenced in a study of OX40 agonist ivuxolimab in advanced cancers. The data were produced by immunoSEQ multiplex PCR, yet TCRdb's version contains in-frame clones alone and is incomplete. The table shows approximately 50,000 clones, with around 84% occurring only once. Specimen: CD4+ or CD8+ T cells sorted from blood, collected in a trial of the OX40 agonist ivuxolimab. These receptors all stem from an adult with an advanced solid tumor such as melanoma, head and neck, liver or kidney cancer. Each CDR3 is given with its conserved first and last residue. A D gene is named only where the DNA matches it firmly. The listing skips clone size in some rows; elsewhere it reads once, few, many or a size class.

J gene | clone size | D gene | V gene | CDR3 protein | CDR3 DNA
TRBJ2-2 | . | . | TRBV15 | CATSRVGDTGELFF | TGTGCCACCAGCAGAGTCGGGGACACCGGGGAGCTGTTTTTT
TRBJ1-4 | . | TRBD1 | TRBV18 | CASSPDRGEKLFF | TGTGCCAGCTCACCAGACAGGGGTGAAAAACTGTTTTTT
TRBJ2-5 | . | TRBD1 | TRBV18 | CASSQPGQGEQETQYF | TGTGCCAGCTCACAGCCGGGACAGGGAGAACAAGAGACCCAGTACTTC
TRBJ2-7 | few | . | TRBV21-1 | CASRDILTGQEENEQYF | TGTGCCAGCAGAGACATCTTGACCGGACAGGAGGAGAACGAGCAGTACTTC
TRBJ1-1 | . | . | TRBV9 | CASSVATEAFF | TGTGCCAGCAGCGTAGCCACTGAAGCTTTCTTT
TRBJ2-3 | . | . | TRBV6-6 | CASSYSRSADTQYF | TGTGCCAGCAGTTACTCGCGTTCTGCAGATACGCAGTATTTT
TRBJ2-1 | . | TRBD2 | TRBV11-3 | CASSLGLAGGPGITEQFF | TGTGCCAGCAGCTTAGGGTTAGCGGGAGGGCCGGGAATTACTGAGCAGTTCTTC
TRBJ2-3 | . | . | TRBV5-6 | CASSQDVSQRTDTQYF | TGTGCCAGCAGCCAAGACGTTAGCCAGCGCACAGATACGCAGTATTTT
TRBJ1-2 | . | . | TRBV11-2 | CASRPWGAGYGYTF | TGTGCCAGCAGGCCCTGGGGGGCTGGCTATGGCTACACCTTC
TRBJ1-4 | few | TRBD1 | TRBV18 | CATGTGKEKLFF | TGTGCAACCGGGACAGGGAAAGAAAAACTGTTTTTT
TRBJ1-2 | . | TRBD1 | TRBV28 | CASSSPSRGGNYGYTF | TGTGCCAGCAGTTCCCCCTCCAGGGGGGGAAACTATGGCTACACCTTC
TRBJ2-3 | . | . | TRBV11-3 | CASSLESGRPSTDTQYF | TGTGCCAGCAGCTTAGAGAGTGGCCGCCCATCCACAGATACGCAGTATTTT
TRBJ2-3 | once | . | TRBV6-1 | CASSESKLHTQYF | TGTGCCAGCAGTGAATCCAAACTCCATACGCAGTATTTT
TRBJ1-1 | . | . | TRBV5-1 | CASSLVPGKTEAFF | TGCGCCAGCAGCTTGGTGCCCGGGAAAACTGAAGCTTTCTTT
TRBJ1-5 | . | . | TRBV28 | CASSSLVGGHQPQHF | TGTGCCAGCAGCTCGCTGGTGGGGGGCCACCAGCCCCAGCATTTT
TRBJ1-4 | . | . | TRBV28 | CASSPGQGLNQKLFF | TGTGCCAGCAGCCCCGGGCAGGGGTTGAATCAAAAACTGTTTTTT
TRBJ2-2 | . | TRBD2 | TRBV10-1 | CASSPGTRVYRELFF | TGCGCCAGCAGTCCCGGGACTAGAGTGTATAGGGAGCTGTTTTTT
TRBJ2-2 | . | . | TRBV7-9 | CASSSWGSSAGELFF | TGTGCCAGCAGCTCGTGGGGCAGCTCTGCCGGGGAGCTGTTTTTT
TRBJ2-3 | . | TRBD2 | TRBV28 | CASRRTSGIVDTQYF | TGTGCCAGCAGAAGGACTAGCGGGATAGTGGATACGCAGTATTTT
TRBJ1-3 | . | . | TRBV6-6 | CASSYSLDRGNTIYF | TGTGCCAGCAGTTACTCCCTAGACAGAGGAAACACCATATATTTT
TRBJ2-1 | . | TRBD2 | TRBV28 | CASRTGGLAGVSYNEQFF | TGTGCCAGCAGGACCGGGGGACTAGCGGGAGTCTCCTACAATGAGCAGTTCTTC
TRBJ1-5 | few | . | TRBV6-1 | CASSSSGQSTYQHF | TGTGCCAGCAGTTCCTCGGGACAATCGACTTATCAGCATTTT
TRBJ1-2 | . | TRBD1 | TRBV29-1 | CSVGGRGTGSGYTF | TGCAGCGTTGGGGGGCGAGGGACAGGGTCTGGCTACACCTTC
TRBJ1-3 | . | TRBD1 | TRBV6-6 | CASRGDGQGSGNTIYF | TGTGCCAGCCGGGGTGATGGACAGGGATCTGGAAACACCATATATTTT
TRBJ1-5 | once | . | TRBV25-1 | CASSDGRIYNQPQHF | TGTGCCAGCAGTGACGGCAGGATCTACAATCAGCCCCAGCATTTT
TRBJ2-1 | . | . | TRBV15 | CATSPAPLDEQFF | TGTGCCACCAGCCCTGCCCCGCTGGATGAGCAGTTCTTC
TRBJ2-4 | . | . | TRBV27 | CASSLAASRGNIQYF | TGTGCCAGCAGTTTAGCCGCGTCCCGAGGGAACATTCAGTACTTC
TRBJ2-2 | . | . | TRBV6-1 | CASRLRLANTGELFF | TGTGCCAGCAGACTACGCCTCGCGAACACCGGGGAGCTGTTTTTT
TRBJ2-3 | . | TRBD2 | TRBV7-7 | CASSLTGGTDTQYF | TGTGCCAGCAGCTTAACGGGAGGGACAGATACGCAGTATTTT
TRBJ1-2 | . | . | TRBV6-5 | CASSETYDYGYTF | TGTGCCAGCAGTGAGACGTACGATTATGGCTACACCTTC
TRBJ1-1 | . | TRBD1 | TRBV19 | CASSSSRGGRGTEAFF | TGTGCCAGTAGCTCCTCGCGGGGAGGCAGGGGGACTGAAGCTTTCTTT
TRBJ2-1 | . | TRBD2 | TRBV5-1 | CASSPSSGRYNEQFF | TGCGCCAGCAGCCCGTCTAGCGGGAGGTACAATGAGCAGTTCTTC
TRBJ2-2 | once | . | TRBV7-3 | CASSLALNGELFF | TGTGCCAGCAGCTTAGCCCTCAACGGGGAGCTGTTTTTT
TRBJ2-5 | . | . | TRBV6-1 | CASTDYGQRETQYF | TGTGCCAGCACCGACTACGGACAGAGAGAGACCCAGTACTTC
TRBJ1-6 | . | . | TRBV7-6 | CAGSFTGNNSPLHF | TGTGCCGGCAGCTTTACAGGAAACAATTCACCCCTCCACTTT
TRBJ2-2 | once | . | TRBV7-7 | CASSPTHTGELFF | TGTGCCAGCAGTCCCACCCACACCGGGGAGCTGTTTTTT
TRBJ1-6 | . | . | TRBV2 | CASSERWSPLHF | TGTGCCAGCAGTGAACGGTGGTCACCCCTCCACTTT
TRBJ2-7 | . | TRBD1 | TRBV6-5 | CASSYGDRVNEQYF | TGTGCCAGCAGTTACGGGGACAGGGTAAACGAGCAGTACTTC
TRBJ1-5 | . | TRBD1 | TRBV4-1 | CASSQVTGGERQPQHF | TGCGCCAGCAGCCAAGTAACAGGGGGCGAGCGACAGCCCCAGCATTTT
TRBJ2-2 | . | . | TRBV29-1 | CSARTDRRDTGELFF | TGCAGCGCCCGGACAGACCGGCGGGACACCGGGGAGCTGTTTTTT
TRBJ2-1 | . | . | TRBV11-2 | CASSPPGSYNEQFF | TGTGCCAGCAGCCCGCCAGGCAGCTACAATGAGCAGTTCTTC
TRBJ1-1 | . | TRBD1 | TRBV4-2 | CASSLLDRANTEAFF | TGTGCCAGCAGCCTCCTGGACAGGGCTAACACTGAAGCTTTCTTT
TRBJ2-1 | . | TRBD2 | TRBV10-3 | CASTPGVAGENEQFF | TGTGCCAGCACCCCAGGGGTAGCGGGAGAAAATGAGCAGTTCTTC